This entry lists 17 T cell receptor beta chains sequenced from one sample in a study of cytomegalovirus exposure and HLA in healthy donors (dated by TCRdb to the late 2010s). The method behind the library was the immunoSEQ multiplex PCR assay. A mixture of 60 forward primers for TCR Vbeta segments and 13 reverse primers for TCR Jbeta segments was used in the multiplex PCR. In its TCRdb copy, this immuneACCESS table keeps in-frame sequences only and misses some clones. Where compared with another copy, unresolved V genes explain less than half of these, and the others have no known cause. The sample table records some 95,000 clones; roughly 66% of these occur just once. Roughly 2% of the sample is taken by the ten largest. Sequencing was done on a sample of PBMCs. Receptor source: a man aged 25 to 40 in good health and CMV-seronegative.

Written as DNA, the CDR3 is TGTGCCAGCAGTTCATCCGGGACAGGGAAGAATAGCTACACCTTC. This encodes CASSSSGTGKNSYTF. The rearrangement links TRBV27 to TRBJ1-2; 9 bases match TRBD1. The CDR3 is 15 residues long. Germline V lookup: CDR1 MNHEY, CDR2 SMNVEV (reference sequence). J lost 9 bases, V lost 4 bases, and 12 bases had no gene match.

The chain employs TRBV11-2 and TRBJ2-7, with TRBD1 matching 8 bases. Trimming took 0 bases from V and 6 from J; bases not matched to a gene: 10. The CDR3 sequence is 16 residues long. Germline V gene sequence: CDR1 SGHAT, CDR2 FQNNGV. CDR3 residues: CASSLDIWTGRLEQYF. As DNA, the CDR3 is TGTGCCAGCAGCTTAGACATATGGACAGGGAGACTCGAGCAGTACTTC.

The chain recombines TRBV28 with TRBJ2-7; 10 bases agree with TRBD1. Germline V gene data show CDR1 as MDHEN and CDR2 as SYDVKM. Trimming removed 9 bases from V and 2 bases from J; junction bases left unmatched: 4. This CDR3 is built from 13 residues. The CDR3 DNA reads TGTGCCAGTGTAGGGACAGGGGCCTACGAGCAGTACTTC. Its translation is CASVGTGAYEQYF.

In this sample, this clone turned up a few times. The rearrangement joins TRBV4-1 to TRBJ2-7; 10 nucleotides align to TRBD2. This CDR3 contains 15 residues. CDR1 MGHRA and CDR2 YSYEKL come from the germline V gene. V gave up 2 bases and J gave up 3 bases; unmatched junction bases: 4. The CDR3 loop is CASSQKRTSGYEQYF. The CDR3 bases are TGCGCCAGCAGCCAAAAACGGACTAGCGGCTACGAGCAGTACTTC.

This clone has a handful of counts. The chain couples TRBV27 to TRBJ2-5, with D possibly being TRBD1 (5 bases). Germline loops: CDR1 MNHEY, CDR2 SMNVEV (reference sequence). Trimming cost V 3 bases and J 3 bases, with 11 bases left between them. This CDR3 comprises 14 residues. CDR3 coding DNA: TGTGCCAGCAGTTTCCAGGGTAGGGAAGAGACCCAGTACTTC. Translation: CASSFQGREETQYF.

The rearrangement joins TRBV5-4 to TRBJ2-2; possibly TRBD1 for D (6 bases). The CDR3 consists of 15 residues. The V gene lost 0 bases and the J gene lost 4 bases, with 10 bases spanning the gap. Germline V gives CDR1 SGHNT, CDR2 YYREEE (reference sequence). The CDR3 region is CASSLDRVRTGELFF. CDR3 nucleotide sequence: TGTGCCAGCAGCTTGGACAGGGTCCGCACCGGGGAGCTGTTTTTT.

This clone was seen once. CDR3 coding DNA: TGTGCCAGCAGCTTAAGCAGGGATGGGGCCGGGGAGCTGTTTTTT. It codes for CASSLSRDGAGELFF. The chain uses TRBV7-3 and TRBJ2-2; tentative D call: TRBD1 (5 bases). The V gene's germline CDR1 is SGHTA and CDR2 FQGTGA. Trimming removed 1 base at V and 6 bases at J, with 12 bases between. CDR3 length equals 15 residues.

The chain links TRBV25-1 to TRBJ2-5, with D possibly matching TRBD2 (6 bases). The CDR3 length is 11 residues. CDR1 MGHDK and CDR2 SYGVNS come from the germline V gene. Deletions cut 6 bases from V and 14 bases from J, with 16 bases between. This CDR3 is CASSRLDAPYF. In nucleotides, the CDR3 is TGTGCCAGCAGCAGACTAGACGCGCCTTACTTC.

The chain couples TRBV4-1 to TRBJ1-5; 7 bases are a match to TRBD1. In germline, CDR1 is MGHRA, CDR2 YSYEKL. The CDR3 sequence is 13 residues long. The trim removed 5 bases at V and 4 bases at J, leaving 2 bases unmatched. Here the CDR3 reads CASSGTANQPQHF. The CDR3 bases are TGCGCCAGCAGCGGGACAGCTAATCAGCCCCAGCATTTT.

V and J are TRBV4-2 and TRBJ2-7; possible D gene TRBD1, 5 bases. Trimming left V 0 bases short and J 5 bases short, with 20 bases between. This CDR3 comprises 17 residues. Per the germline V gene, CDR1 is LGHNA and CDR2 is YNFKEQ. The CDR3 region is CASSQDSGYQGLDEQYF. The CDR3 DNA is TGTGCCAGCAGCCAAGATAGTGGGTACCAGGGCCTCGACGAGCAGTACTTC.

The chain has TRBV2 and TRBJ2-2, with 7 bases fitting TRBD2. Trimming took 4 bases from V and 14 from J; bases not matched to a gene: 13. This CDR3 comprises 14 residues. CDR1 and CDR2 (germline): SNHLY, FYNNEI. CDR3 coding DNA: TGTGCCAGCAGTGCATCGGGGGGACGTATGCGACTGTTTTTT. Its translation: CASSASGGRMRLFF.

The chain couples TRBV9 to TRBJ1-1; D is ambiguous. Germline V gene sequence: CDR1 SGDLS, CDR2 YYNGEE. V lost 6 bases and J lost 1, with 25 bases in between. The CDR3 length is 18 residues. Here the CDR3 reads CASIDKEDDPTQNTEAFF. CDR3 nucleotide sequence: TGTGCCAGCATTGACAAGGAGGACGACCCAACTCAGAACACTGAAGCTTTCTTT.

This clone came up a few times. The genes are TRBV6-5 and TRBJ1-6, with a tentative D call TRBD1 (6 bases). The CDR3 length is 14 residues. Germline V gene lookup returns CDR1 MNHEY and CDR2 SVGAGI. The V gene lost 5 bases and the J gene lost 6 bases, with 11 bases spanning the gap. The CDR3 reads CASSRQVTNSPLHF. The CDR3 DNA is TGTGCCAGCAGTCGACAGGTGACTAATTCACCCCTCCACTTT.

The chain employs TRBV16 and TRBJ1-2, with TRBD1 as a possible D gene (6 bases). This CDR3 has 15 amino acids. Germline V gene data show CDR1 as KGHSY and CDR2 as FQNENV. The V end was cut by 1 base, the J end by 0 bases, with 9 bases between. The CDR3 DNA is TGTGCCAGCAGCCAATTACAGGGAGCTAACTATGGCTACACCTTC. It yields the protein CASSQLQGANYGYTF.

Notes on this clone: Germline and junction disagree at one end, which may indicate a read error. The chain couples TRBV30 to TRBJ2-6; 8 bases line up with TRBD1. CDR3 length: 16 amino acids. CDR1 GTSNPN and CDR2 SVGIG come from the germline V gene (reference sequence). The CDR3 spells CAWSGQGTSGASVLTF. The CDR3 DNA reads TGTGCCTGGAGTGGACAGGGGACCTCTGGGGCCAGCGTCCTGACTTTC.

The V gene is TRBV18, the J gene TRBJ2-7; 8 nucleotides agree with TRBD1. The CDR3 contains 14 residues. The V segment lost 4 bases and the J segment 3 bases; nucleotides outside the gene matches: 5. The germline CDR1 and CDR2 sequences are KGHSH and LQKENI. The CDR3 protein is CASSRGQGGYEQYF. As DNA, the CDR3 is TGTGCCAGCTCACGAGGACAGGGCGGCTACGAGCAGTACTTC.

This rearrangement joins TRBV11-2 to TRBJ1-1; the D is unclear. Germline loops: CDR1 SGHAT, CDR2 FQNNGV. There are 14 residues in the CDR3. V was trimmed by 2 bases and J by 5 bases, leaving 12 bases between them. The CDR3, as DNA: TGTGCCAGCAGCTTACCCAATACAGTAACTGAAGCTTTCTTT. This encodes CASSLPNTVTEAFF.